Sequencing of this T cell receptor (beta chain) was carried out in a study of cytomegalovirus exposure and HLA in healthy donors. Study in general: The use of the same platform for the 120 validation repertoires and the 550 to 850 first-cohort repertoires was reported by a later analysis.

Findings and caveats of the study: Investigators reported under 200 TCR beta chains as tied to cytomegalovirus. Within the 120 or so validation repertoires, first-cohort TCR clusters tended to co-occur, according to a later analysis.

The donors formed part of the roughly 120-subject validation cohort, distinct from the roughly 630-subject first cohort. V shed 3 bases and J 4 bases; nucleotides not matched to a gene: 8. This CDR3 has 17 amino acids. Germline V CDR1 and CDR2: SGDLS, YYNGEE. Here immunoSEQ multiplex PCR was the method, and the copy in TCRdb shows in-frame clones only, minus some. The table shows around 260,000 clones, with roughly 87% occurring only once. For this clone: Antigen specificity is unknown.

This receptor was obtained from a woman younger than 45 in good health and CMV-seronegative. The J gene is TRBJ2-1, the V gene TRBV9, with 12 positions matching TRBD2. Specimen: PBMCs. The CDR3 coding sequence is TGTGCCAGCAGCGGCATGGTGACTAGCGGGAGTTACAATGAGCAGTTCTTC. Translated: CASSGMVTSGSYNEQFF.